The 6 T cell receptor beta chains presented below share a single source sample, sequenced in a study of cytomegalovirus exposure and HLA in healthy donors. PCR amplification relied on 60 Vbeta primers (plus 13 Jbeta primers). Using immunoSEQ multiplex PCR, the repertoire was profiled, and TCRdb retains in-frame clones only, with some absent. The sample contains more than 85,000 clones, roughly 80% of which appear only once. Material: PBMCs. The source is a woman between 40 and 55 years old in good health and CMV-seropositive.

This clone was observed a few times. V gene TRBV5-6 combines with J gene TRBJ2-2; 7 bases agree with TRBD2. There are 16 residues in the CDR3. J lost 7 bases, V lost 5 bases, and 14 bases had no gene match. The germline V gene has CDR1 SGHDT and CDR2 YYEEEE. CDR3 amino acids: CASRVGGAGVYGELFF. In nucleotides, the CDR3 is TGTGCCAGCAGAGTTGGAGGGGCGGGAGTTTACGGGGAGCTGTTTTTT.

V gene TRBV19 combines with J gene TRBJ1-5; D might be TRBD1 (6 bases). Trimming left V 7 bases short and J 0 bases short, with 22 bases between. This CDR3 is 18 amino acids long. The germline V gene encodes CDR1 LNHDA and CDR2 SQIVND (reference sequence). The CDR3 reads CASNSPWGGGDSNQPQHF. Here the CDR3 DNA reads TGTGCCAGTAACAGCCCCTGGGGAGGGGGGGATAGCAATCAGCCCCAGCATTTT.

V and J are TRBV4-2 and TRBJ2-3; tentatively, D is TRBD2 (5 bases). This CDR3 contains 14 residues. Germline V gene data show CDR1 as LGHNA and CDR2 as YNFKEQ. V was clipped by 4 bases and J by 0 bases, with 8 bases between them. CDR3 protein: CASSRGSSTDTQYF. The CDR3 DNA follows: TGTGCCAGCAGCCGAGGGAGTAGCACAGATACGCAGTATTTT.

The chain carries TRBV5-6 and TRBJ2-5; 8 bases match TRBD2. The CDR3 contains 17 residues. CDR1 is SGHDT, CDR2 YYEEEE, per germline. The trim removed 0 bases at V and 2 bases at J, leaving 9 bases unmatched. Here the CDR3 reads CASSLEFSSGLQETQYF. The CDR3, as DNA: TGTGCCAGCAGCTTGGAATTTTCTAGCGGGCTACAAGAGACCCAGTACTTC. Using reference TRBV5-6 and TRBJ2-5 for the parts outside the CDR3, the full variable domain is DAGVTQSPTHLIKTRGQQVTLRCSPKSGHDTVSWYQQALGQGPQFIFQYYEEEERQRGNFPDRFSGHQFPNYSSELNVNALLLGDSALYLCASSLEFSSGLQETQYFGPGTRLLVL.

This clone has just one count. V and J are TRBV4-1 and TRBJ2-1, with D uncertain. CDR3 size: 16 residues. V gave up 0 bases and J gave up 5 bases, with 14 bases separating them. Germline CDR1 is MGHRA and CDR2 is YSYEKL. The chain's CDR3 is CASSQDLTQPDNEQFF. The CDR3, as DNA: TGCGCCAGCAGCCAAGACCTTACTCAACCCGACAATGAGCAGTTCTTC.

The CDR3 nucleotides read TGTGCCAGCAGCTTAGAGAGTCATCAGCCCCAGCATTTT. Translated: CASSLESHQPQHF. The chain combines TRBV7-2 with TRBJ1-5; D is ambiguous. Germline V gene lookup returns CDR1 SGHTA and CDR2 FQGNSA. Between the trimmed V and J ends, which lost 1 base and 5 bases, there was a span of 6 bases. The CDR3 has 13 residues.